These 8 T cell receptor beta chains share one sample of origin, sequenced in a study of blood T cell repertoires in COVID-19. This table comes from immunoSEQ multiplex PCR, and its TCRdb copy is limited to in-frame clones, with some not included. The sample has 130,000 to 150,000 clones, around four fifths seen once; the top ten hold roughly 2.9%. The sequencing sample was made of peripheral blood. All receptors derive from a woman in her thirties or forties with active or convalescent COVID-19.

This clone was recorded once. CDR3 protein: CASSLGRGSYEQYF. The CDR3 region has the DNA TGTGCCAGCAGTTTGGGCAGGGGGTCCTACGAGCAGTACTTC. V gene TRBV27 combines with J gene TRBJ2-7; 7 positions match TRBD1. The CDR3 is made up of 14 amino acids. With V trimmed by 3 bases and J by 1 base, 3 bases remained unmatched. Germline V gene sequence: CDR1 MNHEY, CDR2 SMNVEV (reference sequence).

The chain employs TRBV3-1 (or the pseudogene TRBV3-2) and TRBJ2-5, with D possibly matching TRBD2 (6 bases). The germline V and J ends were trimmed by 0 bases and 5 bases, with 7 bases remaining between them. CDR1 is LGHDT, CDR2 YNNKEL, per germline (reference sequence). The CDR3 is made up of 13 amino acids. The CDR3 region is CASSQDRGETQYF. For the CDR3, the DNA is TGTGCCAGCAGCCAAGACCGGGGGGAGACCCAGTACTTC.

This clone was picked up a small number of times. This chain links TRBV27 with TRBJ1-2; 8 nucleotides match TRBD1. This CDR3 is 16 amino acids long. Trimming cost V 5 bases and J 8 bases; bases outside gene matches: 16. Germline V gives CDR1 MNHEY, CDR2 SMNVEV (reference sequence). The CDR3, as DNA: TGTGCCAGCAGTCCACCCCCCTGGACAGGGACGCACGGCTACACCTTC. This translates into CASSPPPWTGTHGYTF.

This clone appeared a single time. The V gene is TRBV29-1, the J gene TRBJ1-2; D may be TRBD1 (5 bases). CDR1 and CDR2 from the germline V gene are SQVTM and ANQGSEA. This CDR3 spans 13 amino acids. Trimming took off 4 bases at V and 3 bases at J, with 12 bases between the two ends. CDR3 amino acids: CSVAAGRDYGYTF. The CDR3 coding sequence is TGCAGCGTTGCAGCAGGGAGGGACTATGGCTACACCTTC.

The V call is TRBV19, the J call TRBJ1-2; 9 bases fit TRBD1. Germline lookup yields CDR1 LNHDA and CDR2 SQIVND (reference sequence). The CDR3 extends over 18 amino acids. The J segment lost 2 bases and the V segment lost 5 bases, leaving 15 bases of the junction unmatched. CDR3 region: CASSPRPGQGLWNYGYTF. In DNA, the CDR3 is TGTGCCAGTAGTCCACGTCCGGGACAGGGACTATGGAACTATGGCTACACCTTC.

The rearrangement uses TRBV3-1 (or the pseudogene TRBV3-2) and TRBJ1-3; D ambiguous. The CDR3 has 15 amino acids. Germline V gene sequence: CDR1 LGHDT, CDR2 YNNKEL (reference sequence). V lost 6 bases and J 0 bases, leaving 12 bases between the germline ends. CDR3 DNA: TGTGCCAGCAGAAGGGCGGGGTTCTCTGGAAACACCATATATTTT. This encodes CASRRAGFSGNTIYF.

The chain recombines TRBV7-8 with TRBJ2-1, with D maybe TRBD1 (5 bases). CDR1 SGHVS and CDR2 FQNEAQ come from the germline V gene. The CDR3 spans 14 residues. Trimming removed 5 bases at V and 7 bases at J, with 15 bases between. This CDR3 reads CASSLQATVNEQFF. In nucleotides, the CDR3 is TGTGCCAGCAGCCTACAGGCTACTGTGAATGAGCAGTTCTTC.

The genes are TRBV27 and TRBJ1-2; TRBD1 matches at 8 bases. V lost 4 bases to trimming and J lost 6 bases; unmatched junction nucleotides: 10. This CDR3 region has 15 residues. Germline CDR1 reads MNHEY; CDR2 reads SMNVEV (reference sequence). CDR3 region: CASSSLWTGRDGYTF. Written as DNA, the CDR3 is TGTGCCAGCAGTTCCCTCTGGACAGGGAGAGATGGCTACACCTTC.